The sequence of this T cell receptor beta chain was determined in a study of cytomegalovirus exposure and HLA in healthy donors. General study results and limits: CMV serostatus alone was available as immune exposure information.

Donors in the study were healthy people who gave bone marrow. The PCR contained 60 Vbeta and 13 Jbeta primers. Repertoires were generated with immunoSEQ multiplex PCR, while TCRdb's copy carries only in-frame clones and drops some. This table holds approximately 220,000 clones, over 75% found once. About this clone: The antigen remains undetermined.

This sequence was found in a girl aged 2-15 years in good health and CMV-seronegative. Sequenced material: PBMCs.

The CDR3 DNA reads as TGCAGCGTGGAGGATCTAGCGGATTACAATGAGCAGTTCTTC. It specifies CSVEDLADYNEQFF. The V gene is TRBV29-1, the J gene TRBJ2-1, with TRBD2 matching over 7 bases. CDR1 and CDR2 (germline): SQVTM, ANQGSEA. V lost 6 bases and J lost 4; bases outside the gene matches: 9. CDR3 length: 14 residues.